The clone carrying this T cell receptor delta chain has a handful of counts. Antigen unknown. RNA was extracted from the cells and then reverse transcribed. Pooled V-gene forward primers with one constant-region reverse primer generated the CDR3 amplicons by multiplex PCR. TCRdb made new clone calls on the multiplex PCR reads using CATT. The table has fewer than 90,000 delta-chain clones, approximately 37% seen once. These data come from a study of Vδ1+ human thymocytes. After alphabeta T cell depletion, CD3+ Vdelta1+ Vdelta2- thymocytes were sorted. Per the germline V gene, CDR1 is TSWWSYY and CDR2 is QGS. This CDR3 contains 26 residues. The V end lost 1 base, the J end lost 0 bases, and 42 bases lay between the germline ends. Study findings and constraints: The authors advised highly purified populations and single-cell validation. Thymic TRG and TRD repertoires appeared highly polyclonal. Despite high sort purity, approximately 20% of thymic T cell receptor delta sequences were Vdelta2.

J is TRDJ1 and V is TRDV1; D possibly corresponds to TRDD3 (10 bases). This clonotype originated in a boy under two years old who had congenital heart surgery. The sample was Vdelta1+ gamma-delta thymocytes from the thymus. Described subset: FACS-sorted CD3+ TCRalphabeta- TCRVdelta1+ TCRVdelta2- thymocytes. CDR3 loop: CALGEHPAFLHEESTGGSMYTDKLIF. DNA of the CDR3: TGTGCTCTTGGGGAACACCCAGCCTTCCTACATGAAGAGAGTACTGGGGGATCCATGTACACCGATAAACTCATCTTT.